This T cell receptor (beta chain) appears in the sequencing data of a study of cytomegalovirus exposure and HLA in healthy donors. Background on the study: The use of the same platform for the 130 or so validation repertoires and the 666 first-cohort repertoires was reported by a later analysis.

Profiled with immunoSEQ multiplex PCR; TCRdb holds only in-frame clones, not every one. The sample records 100,000 to 150,000 clones, 89% being singletons. Germline trimming cut 3 bases from V and 0 bases from J; bases unmatched to any gene: 9. The CDR3 spans 18 residues. Germline CDR1 is SGHNT and CDR2 is YYREEE (reference sequence). Study results and limitations: The authors listed approximately 160 TCR beta chains as cytomegalovirus-associated. CMV antigen specificity of a few CMV-associated chains was confirmed in vitro. According to a later analysis, TCR clusters from the first cohort tended to co-occur in the 90 to 150 validation repertoires.

As for this clone: Its specificity is not known.

The V and J genes are TRBV5-4 and TRBJ2-1; 10 bases line up with TRBD2. Material: PBMCs. The clonotype was recovered from a woman between 18 and 29 years old in good health and CMV-seronegative. The CDR3 DNA is TGTGCCAGCAGCTCCCTGATACGACTAGCGGGCTCCTACAATGAGCAGTTCTTC. This codes for CASSSLIRLAGSYNEQFF. Together with reference TRBV5-4 and TRBJ2-1, the CDR3 gives the full variable domain: ETGVTQSPTHLIKTRGQQVTLRCSSQSGHNTVSWYQQALGQGPQFIFQYYREEENGRGNFPPRFSGLQFPNYSSELNVNALELDDSALYLCASSSLIRLAGSYNEQFFGPGTRLTVL.